This T cell receptor (beta chain) was captured in a study of cytotoxic CD8 clonotypes in ibrutinib-treated CLL. Across the whole study: The patient breakdown showed some eleven relapsed/refractory and some 14 treatment-naive cases, with 17 IGHV unmutated. General study points: Timing of sampling differed between sustained-remission and progressing patients. Clonality grew at ibrutinib response; at progression, it decreased back toward baseline. Baseline clonality exceeded age-matched healthy donors and tracked circulating CD8+ T-cell counts.

Of note for this clone: The antigen is not known.

Here immunoSEQ multiplex PCR was the method, and the copy in TCRdb shows in-frame clones only, minus some. The data show 30,000 to 40,000 clones, roughly two thirds seen once. The trim removed 2 bases at V and 0 bases at J, leaving 9 bases unmatched. The CDR3 totals 17 residues. CDR1 KGHSH and CDR2 LQKENI come from the germline V gene. The chain links TRBV18 to TRBJ2-7, with 8 bases lining up with TRBD1. The material was PBMCs, obtained before ibrutinib treatment. This sequence was found in a human donor with chronic lymphocytic leukemia. The CDR3 is CASSPGQGSLGSYEQYF. The CDR3 region has the DNA TGTGCCAGCTCACCAGGACAGGGCTCCCTTGGCTCCTACGAGCAGTACTTC. The complete variable domain, with remaining parts taken from reference TRBV18 and TRBJ2-7, reads NAGVMQNPRHLVRRRGQEARLRCSPMKGHSHVYWYRQLPEEGLKFMVYLQKENIIDESGMPKERFSAEFPKEGPSILRIQQVVRGDSAAYFCASSPGQGSLGSYEQYFGPGTRLTVT.